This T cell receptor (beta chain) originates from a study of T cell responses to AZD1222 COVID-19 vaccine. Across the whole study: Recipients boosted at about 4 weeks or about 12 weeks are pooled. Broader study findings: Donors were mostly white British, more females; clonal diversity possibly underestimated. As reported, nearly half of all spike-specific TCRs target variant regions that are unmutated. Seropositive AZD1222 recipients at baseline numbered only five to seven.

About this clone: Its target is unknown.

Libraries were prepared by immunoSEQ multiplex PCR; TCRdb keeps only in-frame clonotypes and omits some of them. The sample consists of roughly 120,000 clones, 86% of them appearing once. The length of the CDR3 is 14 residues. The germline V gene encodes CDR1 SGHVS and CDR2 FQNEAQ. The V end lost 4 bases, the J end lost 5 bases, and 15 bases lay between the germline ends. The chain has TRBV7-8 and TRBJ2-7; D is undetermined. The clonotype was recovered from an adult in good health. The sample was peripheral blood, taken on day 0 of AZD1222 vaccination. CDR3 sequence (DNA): TGTGCCAGCAGCTCAGCCCGAACTGGGGACGAGCAGTACTTC. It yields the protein CASSSARTGDEQYF.